This T cell receptor beta chain was found in a study of T-cell reconstitution after alpha-beta-depleted transplantation in children. Study-level points and caveats: One year post-transplant, T-cell counts and diversity were largely derived from T cells produced anew.

Unique molecular identifiers were incorporated into the prepared TCRbeta library. MiXCR, run by TCRdb on the PCR reads, gives a single entry per CDR3 protein. Of 600,000 to 800,000 distinct CDR3 sequences listed, 10% to 15% are singletons. A word on this clonotype: Its cognate antigen is unknown.

Germline CDR1 and CDR2: MNHNS and SASEGT. V was shortened by 7 bases and J by 4 bases, with 17 bases between the two germline ends. CDR3 length: 15 amino acids. The specimen comprised PBMCs, sampled before TCRalphabeta/CD19-depleted stem cell transplant. This receptor was identified in a girl aged 2-10 years with congenital amegakaryocytic thrombocytopenia, due to receive a stem cell transplant. The genes are TRBV6-1 and TRBJ2-1, with D possibly being TRBD1 (5 bases). In nucleotides, the CDR3 is TGTGCCAGCACTCTGGATCAGGGCCAATACAATGAGCAGTTCTTC. Translation gives CASTLDQGQYNEQFF.